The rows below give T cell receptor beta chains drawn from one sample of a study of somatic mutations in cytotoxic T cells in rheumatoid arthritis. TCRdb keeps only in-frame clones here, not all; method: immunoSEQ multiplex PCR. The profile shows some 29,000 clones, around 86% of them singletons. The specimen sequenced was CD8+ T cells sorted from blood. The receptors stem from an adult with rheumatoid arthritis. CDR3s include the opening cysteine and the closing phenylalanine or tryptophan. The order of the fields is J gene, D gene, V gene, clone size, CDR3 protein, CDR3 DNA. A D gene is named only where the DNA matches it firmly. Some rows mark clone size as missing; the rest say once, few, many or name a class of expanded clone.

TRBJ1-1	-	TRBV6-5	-	CASSPVMNTEAFF	TGTGCCAGCAGCCCAGTGATGAACACTGAAGCTTTCTTT
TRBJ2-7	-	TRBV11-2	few	CASSLGLAYEQYF	TGTGCCAGCAGCTTAGGGCTAGCCTACGAGCAGTACTTC
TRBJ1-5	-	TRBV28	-	CASSRDGGPQHF	TGTGCCAGCAGCCGGGACGGGGGGCCCCAGCATTTT
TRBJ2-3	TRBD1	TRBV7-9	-	CASSFGRGHADTQYF	TGTGCCAGCAGCTTTGGCAGGGGGCATGCAGATACGCAGTATTTT
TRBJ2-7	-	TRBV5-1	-	CASSSDDRYEQYF	TGCGCCAGCAGCTCGGATGACAGATACGAGCAGTACTTC
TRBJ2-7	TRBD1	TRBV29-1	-	CSGGQGYSYEQYF	TGCAGCGGTGGACAGGGCTACTCCTACGAGCAGTACTTC
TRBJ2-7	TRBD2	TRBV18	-	CASSPGTSGNSYEQYF	TGTGCCAGCTCACCAGGAACTAGCGGGAACTCCTACGAGCAGTACTTC
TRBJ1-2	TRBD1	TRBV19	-	CASSMMDRANYGYTF	TGTGCCAGTAGTATGATGGACAGGGCTAACTATGGCTACACCTTC
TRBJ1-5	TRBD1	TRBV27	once	CASSLLGGGGNQPQHF	TGTGCCAGCAGTTTATTAGGAGGGGGCGGCAATCAGCCCCAGCATTTT
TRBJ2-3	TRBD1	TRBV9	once	CASSATLGQGATDTQYF	TGTGCCAGCAGCGCAACCTTAGGACAGGGGGCAACAGATACGCAGTATTTT
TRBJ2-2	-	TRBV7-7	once	CASSLTHNTGELFF	TGTGCTAGCAGCTTGACTCATAACACCGGGGAGCTGTTTTTT
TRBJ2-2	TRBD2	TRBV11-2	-	CASSLDWGLAAGELFF	TGTGCCAGCAGCTTAGATTGGGGACTAGCGGCTGGGGAGCTGTTTTTT
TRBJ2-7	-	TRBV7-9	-	CASSASRYEQYF	TGTGCCAGCAGCGCATCAAGGTACGAGCAGTACTTC
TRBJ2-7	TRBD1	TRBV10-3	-	CAIRSDRGNEQYF	TGTGCCATCAGATCGGACAGGGGAAACGAGCAGTACTTC
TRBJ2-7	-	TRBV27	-	CASSLGAGAYEQYF	TGTGCCAGCAGTCTCGGGGCAGGCGCCTACGAGCAGTACTTC
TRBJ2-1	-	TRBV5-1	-	CASIGYGNEQFF	TGCGCCAGCATAGGATACGGCAATGAGCAGTTCTTC
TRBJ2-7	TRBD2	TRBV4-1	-	CASSPRLAGNYEQYF	TGCGCCAGCAGCCCGCGCCTAGCGGGTAACTACGAGCAGTACTTC
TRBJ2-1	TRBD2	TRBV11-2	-	CASSLGAGGQFF	TGTGCCAGCAGCTTAGGAGCGGGAGGGCAGTTCTTC
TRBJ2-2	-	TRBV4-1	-	CASSQALNTGELFF	TGCGCCAGCAGCCAAGCCCTGAACACCGGGGAGCTGTTTTTT
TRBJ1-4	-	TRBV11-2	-	CASSLAGGANEKLFF	TGTGCCAGCAGCTTAGCGGGGGGAGCTAATGAAAAACTGTTTTTT
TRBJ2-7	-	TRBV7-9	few	CASSPEDSYEQYF	TGTGCCAGCAGCCCCGAGGATTCCTACGAGCAGTACTTC
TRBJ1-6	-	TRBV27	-	CASSLSQNSPLHF	TGTGCCAGCAGTTTATCGCAGAATTCACCCCTCCACTTT
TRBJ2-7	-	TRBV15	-	CATSSPTENSYEQYF	TGTGCCACCAGCAGCCCGACAGAAAACTCCTACGAGCAGTACTTC
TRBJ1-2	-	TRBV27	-	CASSLSLGERFYGYTF	TGTGCCAGCAGTTTATCCCTTGGCGAGAGATTCTATGGCTACACCTTC
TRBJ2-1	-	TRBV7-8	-	CASSLPEGTGDFSEQFF	TGTGCCAGCAGCTTACCCGAAGGCACAGGGGACTTCAGTGAGCAGTTCTTC
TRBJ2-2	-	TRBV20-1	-	CSAPNTGELFF	TGCAGTGCTCCGAACACCGGGGAGCTGTTTTTT
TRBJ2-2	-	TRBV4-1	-	CASSQAGTGELFF	TGCGCCAGCAGCCAAGCAGGGACCGGGGAGCTGTTTTTT
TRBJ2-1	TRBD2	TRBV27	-	CASRPGLEYNEQFF	TGTGCCAGCAGGCCGGGACTAGAGTACAATGAGCAGTTCTTC
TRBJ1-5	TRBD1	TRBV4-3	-	CASSQDRGPGQPQHF	TGCGCCAGCAGCCAGGACAGGGGGCCGGGTCAGCCCCAGCATTTT
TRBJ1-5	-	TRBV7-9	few	CASSEGNQPQHF	TGTGCCAGCAGCGAGGGGAATCAGCCCCAGCATTTT
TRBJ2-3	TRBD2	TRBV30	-	CAWNLAGAGDTQYF	TGTGCCTGGAACCTAGCGGGAGCAGGAGATACGCAGTATTTT
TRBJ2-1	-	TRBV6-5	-	CASSYLASDEQFF	TGTGCCAGCAGTTACCTAGCCTCCGATGAGCAGTTCTTC
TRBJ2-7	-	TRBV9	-	CASSVEHLGQQYF	TGTGCCAGCAGCGTAGAACACTTAGGCCAGCAGTACTTC
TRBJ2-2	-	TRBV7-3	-	CASSSTTATNTGELFF	TGTGCCAGCAGCTCGACCACAGCAACGAACACCGGGGAGCTGTTTTTT
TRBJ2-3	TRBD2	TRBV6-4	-	CASSVGLAGGLTDTQYF	TGTGCCAGCAGTGTCGGCCTAGCGGGTGGACTTACAGATACGCAGTATTTT
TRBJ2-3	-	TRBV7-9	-	CASSYATDTQYF	TGTGCCAGCAGCTACGCTACAGATACGCAGTATTTT
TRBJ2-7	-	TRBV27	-	CASSSAGEAYEQYF	TGTGCCAGCAGTTCAGCAGGGGAGGCCTACGAGCAGTACTTC
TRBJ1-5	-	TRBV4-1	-	CASSQVRGSNQPQHF	TGCGCCAGCAGCCAAGTTCGGGGGAGCAATCAGCCCCAGCATTTT
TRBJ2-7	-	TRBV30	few	CAWSPAENSYEQYF	TGTGCCTGGAGCCCAGCGGAGAATTCCTACGAGCAGTACTTC
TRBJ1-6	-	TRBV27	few	CASSLSQSSYNSPLHF	TGTGCCAGCAGTTTATCCCAGAGCTCCTATAATTCACCCCTCCACTTT
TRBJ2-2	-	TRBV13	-	CASSGHANTGELFF	TGTGCCAGCAGCGGACACGCGAACACCGGGGAGCTGTTTTTT
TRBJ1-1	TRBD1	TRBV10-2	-	CASSGARDSRTEAFF	TGCGCCAGCAGTGGAGCCCGGGACAGTCGGACTGAAGCTTTCTTT
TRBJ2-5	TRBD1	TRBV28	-	CASTLSGTGGETQYF	TGTGCCAGCACTCTCTCCGGGACAGGGGGAGAGACCCAGTACTTC
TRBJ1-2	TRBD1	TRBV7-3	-	CASSPGQGVGGYTF	TGTGCCAGCAGCCCGGGACAGGGTGTTGGAGGCTACACCTTC
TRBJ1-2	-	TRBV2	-	CASSEEEAGGYTF	TGTGCCAGCAGTGAAGAGGAGGCCGGAGGCTACACCTTC
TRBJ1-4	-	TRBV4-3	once	CASSQDPRGASNEKLFF	TGCGCCAGCAGCCAAGATCCTCGGGGGGCTTCTAATGAAAAACTGTTTTTT
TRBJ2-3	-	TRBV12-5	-	CASGLVQVGATDTQYF	TGTGCTAGTGGTTTGGTACAGGTGGGAGCGACAGATACGCAGTATTTT
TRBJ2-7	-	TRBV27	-	CASSPGTGYEQYF	TGTGCCAGCTCCCCGGGGACGGGCTACGAGCAGTACTTC
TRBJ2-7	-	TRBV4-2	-	CASSQDRGEQYF	TGTGCCAGCAGCCAAGATAGAGGCGAGCAGTACTTC